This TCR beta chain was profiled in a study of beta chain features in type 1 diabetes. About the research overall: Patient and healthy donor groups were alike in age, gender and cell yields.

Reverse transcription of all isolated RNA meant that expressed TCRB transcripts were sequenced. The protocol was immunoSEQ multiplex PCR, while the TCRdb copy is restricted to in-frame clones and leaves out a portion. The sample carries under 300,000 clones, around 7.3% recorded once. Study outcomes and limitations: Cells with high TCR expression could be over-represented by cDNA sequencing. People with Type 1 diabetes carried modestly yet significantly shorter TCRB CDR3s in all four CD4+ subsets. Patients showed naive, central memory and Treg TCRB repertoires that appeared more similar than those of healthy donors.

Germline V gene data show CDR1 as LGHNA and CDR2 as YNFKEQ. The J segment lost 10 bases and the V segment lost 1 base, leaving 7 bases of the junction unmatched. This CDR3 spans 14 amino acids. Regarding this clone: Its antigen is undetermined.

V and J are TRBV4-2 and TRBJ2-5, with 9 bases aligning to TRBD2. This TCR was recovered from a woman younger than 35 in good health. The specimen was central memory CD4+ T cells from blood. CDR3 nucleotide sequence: TGTGCCAGCAGCCAAGGGGGGGATAGCGGGAGCCAGTACTTC. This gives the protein CASSQGGDSGSQYF.